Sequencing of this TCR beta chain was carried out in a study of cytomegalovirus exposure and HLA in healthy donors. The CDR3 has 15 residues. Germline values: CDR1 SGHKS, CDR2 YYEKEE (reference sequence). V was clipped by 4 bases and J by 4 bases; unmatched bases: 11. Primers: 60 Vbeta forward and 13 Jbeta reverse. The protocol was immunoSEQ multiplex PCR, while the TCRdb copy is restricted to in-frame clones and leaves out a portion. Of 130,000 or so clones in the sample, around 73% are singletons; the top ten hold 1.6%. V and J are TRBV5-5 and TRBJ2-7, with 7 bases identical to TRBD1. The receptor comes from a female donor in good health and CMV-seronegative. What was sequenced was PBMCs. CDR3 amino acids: CASSGTADRIYEQYF. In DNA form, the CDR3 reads TGTGCCAGCAGCGGCACCGCGGACAGGATATACGAGCAGTACTTC.